This is a list of T cell receptor beta chains from one sample in a study of CD8+CD57+ T cells in acquired aplastic anemia. Each CDR3 protein is one row after TCRdb ran MiXCR on the reads. Altogether a few hundred thousand distinct CDR3 sequences are present, less than 60% being singletons, with the ten largest covering 15% to 20%. The sample taken for sequencing was sorted CD4+, CD8+, or CD8+CD57+ T cells (not recorded which) from PBMCs. The receptors derive from a human donor with aplastic anemia. Each CDR3 is given with its conserved first and last residue. D genes are given only for firm matches. Size is stated for part of the rows, as once, few or many counts, or as a class when the clone is expanded.

>TRBV5-1|TRBJ2-3|.|.
TGCGCCAGCAGCCCACTCCCCGTCATCGTGTGGGGCACAGATACGCAGTATTTT
CASSPLPVIVWGTDTQYF
>TRBV7-8|TRBJ1-2|.|.
TGTGCCAGCAGCTCGGACAGACTCTATGGCTACACCTTC
CASSSDRLYGYTF
>TRBV7-8|TRBJ2-3|TRBD1|.
TGTGCCAGCAGCCCCCGGACAGGGGGGGGACGCACAGATACGCAGTATTTT
CASSPRTGGGRTDTQYF
>TRBV4-1|TRBJ1-2|TRBD1|few
TGCGCCAGCAGCCAAGATAGGGGGCTATCTGGCTACACCTTC
CASSQDRGLSGYTF
>TRBV28|TRBJ1-1|.|.
TGTGCCAGCAGGTATGCGGGGAAGAACACTGAAGCTTTCTTT
CASRYAGKNTEAFF
>TRBV20-1|TRBJ2-1|TRBD2|many
TGCAGTGCTAGAGATAGCGGGGGGACGTACAATGAGCAGTTCTTC
CSARDSGGTYNEQFF
>TRBV7-2|TRBJ1-1|.|.
TGTGCCAGCAGCTCCAGGGCCCACATGGACACTGAAGCTTTCTTT
CASSSRAHMDTEAFF
>TRBV20-1|TRBJ2-6|.|many
TGCAGTGCTCCTGATAAGTCTGGGGCCAACGTCCTGACTTTC
CSAPDKSGANVLTF
>TRBV20-1|TRBJ1-1|.|many
TGCAGTGCTAGAGCGGGGGGGGACGAAGCTTTCTTT
CSARAGGDEAFF
>TRBV29-1|TRBJ1-2|.|.
TGCAGCGTGGAGTCAAGGGGCTATGGCTACACCTTC
CSVESRGYGYTF
>TRBV28|TRBJ1-6|.|many
TGTGCCAGCAGTTTAACGGATAGGCCCCTCCACTTT
CASSLTDRPLHF